This T cell receptor beta chain was observed in a study of T cell responses to AZD1222 COVID-19 vaccine (dated by TCRdb to the early 2020s). Concerning the study at large: AZD1222 recipients given second doses at about 4 weeks or at about 12 weeks were pooled, since spike-specific TCR depth and breadth were not found to differ between the two schedules. TCR sequencing was performed for fewer than 250 trial participants, of whom about 200 were given two doses of AZD1222 and approximately 26 were given two doses of MenACWY control vaccine. Trial participants were enrolled by age into 18-55, 56-69 and 70-plus year subgroups, with roughly 160, 29 and 62 TCR-sequenced participants respectively. Overall results and qualifications from the work: In the small 56-69-year group, the increase in depth fell short of significance, most likely because of low power. Conclusions about previously exposed vaccinees are limited, since just a handful of AZD1222 recipients were seropositive for SARS-CoV-2 at baseline. Reportedly, almost half of the unique spike-specific TCRs recognized epitopes lying outside the regions that are mutated in the B.1.351 and B.1.1.7 variants. Because no day 14 peak-response samples were available, repertoires were characterized only after the peak T cell response. A significant rise in spike-specific TCR breadth and depth was observed after two AZD1222 doses relative to day 0 and relative to MenACWY recipients. Most participants were white British and females outnumbered males, and the authors suggested that clonal diversity may have been underestimated. CD4 TCRs associated with the vaccine covered the entire spike protein, and the dominant responses were in regions 160-218 and 743-854.

The CDR3 regions of human TCRbeta chains were analyzed by immunosequencing. The paper's processing steps were these. TCRs in the repertoires were matched against a reference library of SARS-CoV-2-specific TCRs that had been generated with the MIRA antigen-specificity platform. Breadth was defined as the fraction of unique TCRs that were SARS-CoV-2-associated. Depth was defined as the fraction of total T cells that were SARS-CoV-2-associated. Using the MIRA data, each spike-specific TCR was assigned both to the spike region to which the TCR was reactive and to a CD4 or CD8 class. Log10-transformed breadth and depth values were compared by one-way ANOVA with Sidak's multiple comparisons tests. The table comes from immuneACCESS by way of TCRdb, which keeps in-frame sequences with V and J called. Part of the clones is missing from these tables; in studies checked, under half for an unresolved V gene and the rest for unknown reasons. V and J calls and clone size are given by that table; D and trimming were obtained from the DNA. The sample has 50,000 to 75,000 clones on record, about 70% of them singletons. In total, the top ten clones hold roughly an eighth of the sample.

The CDR3, from cysteine to phenylalanine, totals 14 residues. The only DNA kept is the CDR3, 42 bases in frame from the first base. Looking up the germline V gene (reference sequence) yields CDR1 MNHNY and CDR2 SVGAGI. The junction shows trimming of 0 bases on V and 0 bases on J, plus 5 bases between the germline ends. According to the study, the label for this sample's time point signals: baseline before first vaccination. Vaccinee samples were obtained from the UK trials COV001 and COV002, which included a single-blind randomized controlled phase 2/3 trial of AZD1222 (ChAdOx1 nCoV-19) in healthy adults. For TCRbeta chain sequencing, PBMC samples from trial participants were taken at day 0 and at day 28 after the second dose. This clone was seen once. Its antigen target is currently unknown. No base quality information exists; no much larger clone differs at one position.

The sample consisted of peripheral blood, taken on day 0 of AZD1222 vaccination. This TCR came from an adult in good health. Recombination connected TRBV6-6 to TRBJ1-1; the D segment could be TRBD1, given 5 matching bases. The CDR3 sequence is CASSYSGVNTEAFF. The nucleotides read TGTGCCAGCAGTTACTCAGGGGTGAACACTGAAGCTTTCTTT.